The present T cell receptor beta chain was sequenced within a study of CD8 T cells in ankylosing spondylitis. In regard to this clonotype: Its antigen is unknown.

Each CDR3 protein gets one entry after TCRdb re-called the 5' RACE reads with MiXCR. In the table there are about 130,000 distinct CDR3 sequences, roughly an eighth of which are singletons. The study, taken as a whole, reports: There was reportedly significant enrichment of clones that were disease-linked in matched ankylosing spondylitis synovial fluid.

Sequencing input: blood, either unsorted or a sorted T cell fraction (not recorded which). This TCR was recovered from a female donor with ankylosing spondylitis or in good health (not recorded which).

CDR3 amino acids: CASLRGGWTEAFF. DNA for the CDR3: TGTGCCAGCTTAAGGGGTGGATGGACTGAAGCTTTCTTT. The J gene is TRBJ1-1, the V gene TRBV28; perhaps TRBD1 as D (5 bases). Germline V gene data show CDR1 as MDHEN and CDR2 as SYDVKM. Trimming shortened V by 8 bases and J by 5 bases, and 15 bases separated the two germline ends. The CDR3 covers 13 residues. The whole variable domain, remainder taken from reference TRBV28 and TRBJ1-1, is DVKVTQSSRYLVKRTGEKVFLECVQDMDHENMFWYRQDPGLGLRLIYFSYDVKMKEKGDIPEGYSVSREKKERFSLILESASTNQTSMYLCASLRGGWTEAFFGQGTRLTVV.